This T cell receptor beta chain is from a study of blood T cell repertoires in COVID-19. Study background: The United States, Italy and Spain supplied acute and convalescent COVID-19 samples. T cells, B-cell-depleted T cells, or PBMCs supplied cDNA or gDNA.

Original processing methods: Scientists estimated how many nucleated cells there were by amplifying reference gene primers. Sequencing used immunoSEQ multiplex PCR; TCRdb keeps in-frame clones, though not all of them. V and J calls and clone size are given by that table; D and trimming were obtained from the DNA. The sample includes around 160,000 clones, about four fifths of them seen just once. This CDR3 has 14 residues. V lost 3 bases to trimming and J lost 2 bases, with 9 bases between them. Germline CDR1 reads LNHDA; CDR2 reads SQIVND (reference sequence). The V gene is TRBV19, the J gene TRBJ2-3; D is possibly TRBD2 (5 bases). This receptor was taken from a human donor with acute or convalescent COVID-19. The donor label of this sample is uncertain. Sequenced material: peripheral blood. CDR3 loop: CASSMRAVTDTQYF. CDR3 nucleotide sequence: TGTGCCAGTAGTATGAGGGCCGTCACAGATACGCAGTATTTT. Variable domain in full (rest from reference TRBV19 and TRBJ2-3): DGGITQSPKYLFRKEGQNVTLSCEQNLNHDAMYWYRQDPGQGLRLIYYSQIVNDFQKGDIAEGYSVSREKKESFPLTVTSAQKNPTAFYLCASSMRAVTDTQYFGPGTRLTVL.